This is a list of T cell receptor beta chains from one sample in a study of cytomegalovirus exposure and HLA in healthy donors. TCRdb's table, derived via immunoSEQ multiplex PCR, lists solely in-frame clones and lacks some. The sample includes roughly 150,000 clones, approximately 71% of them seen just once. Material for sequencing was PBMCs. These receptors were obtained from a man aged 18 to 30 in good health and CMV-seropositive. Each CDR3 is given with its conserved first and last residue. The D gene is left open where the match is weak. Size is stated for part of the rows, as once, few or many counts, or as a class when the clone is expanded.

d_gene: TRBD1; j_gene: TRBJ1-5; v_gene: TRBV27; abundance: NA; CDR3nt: TGTGCCAGCAGTTTATATGGGACAGGGTTCCGGCCCCAGCATTTT; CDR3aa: CASSLYGTGFRPQHF
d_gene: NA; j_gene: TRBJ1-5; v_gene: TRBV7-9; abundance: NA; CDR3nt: TGTGCCAGCAGCGTAGAGGAGGGTCAGCCCCAGCATTTT; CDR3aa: CASSVEEGQPQHF
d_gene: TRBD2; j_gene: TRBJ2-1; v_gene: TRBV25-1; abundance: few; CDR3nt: TGTGCCAGCAACAAGCGGGAGGGGTACAATGAGCAGTTCTTC; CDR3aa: CASNKREGYNEQFF
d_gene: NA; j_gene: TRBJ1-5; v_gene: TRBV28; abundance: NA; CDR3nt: TGTGCCAGCGCACGCGGCAACCCGGGCAATCAGCCCCAGCATTTT; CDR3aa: CASARGNPGNQPQHF
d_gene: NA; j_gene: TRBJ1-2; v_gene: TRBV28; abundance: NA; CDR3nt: TGTGCCAGCAGTTTAATAGGGAGCCTGAATGGCTACACCTTC; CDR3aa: CASSLIGSLNGYTF
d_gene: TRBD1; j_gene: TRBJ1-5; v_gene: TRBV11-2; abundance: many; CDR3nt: TGTGCCAGCAGCCTGACCCAGGGGGGAGAACAGCCCCAGCATTTT; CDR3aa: CASSLTQGGEQPQHF
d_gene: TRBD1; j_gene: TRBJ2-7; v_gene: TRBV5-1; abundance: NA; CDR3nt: TGCGCCAGCAGGCTAGGGACAGGGGGTGGCTACGAGCAGTACTTC; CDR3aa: CASRLGTGGGYEQYF
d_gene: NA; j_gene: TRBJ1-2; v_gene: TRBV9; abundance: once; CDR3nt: TGTGCCAGCAGCGCCGAGGGGGTACGGGGCTACACCTTC; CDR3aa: CASSAEGVRGYTF
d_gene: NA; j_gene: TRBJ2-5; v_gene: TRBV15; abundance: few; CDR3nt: TGTGCCACCAGCAGAGGGAGGACCCCGGGCGAGACCCAGTACTTC; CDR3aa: CATSRGRTPGETQYF
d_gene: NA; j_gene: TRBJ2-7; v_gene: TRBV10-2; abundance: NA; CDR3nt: TGCGCCAGCGTACAGGGTAGTAGCGAGCAGTACTTC; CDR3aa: CASVQGSSEQYF
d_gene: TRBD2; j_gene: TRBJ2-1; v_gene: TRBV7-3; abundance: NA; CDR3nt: TGTGCCAGCAGCGTCGGGGGGGTCAATGAGCAGTTCTTC; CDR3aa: CASSVGGVNEQFF
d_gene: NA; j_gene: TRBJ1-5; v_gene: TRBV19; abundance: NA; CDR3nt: TGTGCCTCGTCACGAGGGCGCAATCAGCCCCAGCATTTT; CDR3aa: CASSRGRNQPQHF
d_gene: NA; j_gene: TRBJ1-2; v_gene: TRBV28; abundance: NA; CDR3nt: TGTGCCAGCAGCGGTTACTATGGCTACACCTTC; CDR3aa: CASSGYYGYTF
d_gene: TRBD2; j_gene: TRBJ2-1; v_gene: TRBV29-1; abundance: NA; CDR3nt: TGCAGCGTTGAGGGCCTAGCGGGAGTCTCTTACAATGAGCAGTTCTTC; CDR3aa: CSVEGLAGVSYNEQFF
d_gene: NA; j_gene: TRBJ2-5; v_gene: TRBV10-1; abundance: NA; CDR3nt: TGCGCCAGCAGTGGTAACAGGGTTCCGGAGACCCAGTACTTC; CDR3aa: CASSGNRVPETQYF
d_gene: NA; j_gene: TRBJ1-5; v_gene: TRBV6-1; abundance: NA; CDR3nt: TGTGCCAGCAGTGAAAGGGGACGGGGGGCGTCGGAGCAGCCCCAGCATTTT; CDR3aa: CASSERGRGASEQPQHF
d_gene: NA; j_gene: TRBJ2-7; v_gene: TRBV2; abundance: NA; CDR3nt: TGTGCCAGCATCGGTGGGAGCTCCTACGAGCAGTACTTC; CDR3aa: CASIGGSSYEQYF
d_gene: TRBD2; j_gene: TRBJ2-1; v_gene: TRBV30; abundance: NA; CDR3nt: TGTGCCTGGAGCAAACCGGGACTAGTCCATGGTGAGCAGTTCTTC; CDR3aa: CAWSKPGLVHGEQFF
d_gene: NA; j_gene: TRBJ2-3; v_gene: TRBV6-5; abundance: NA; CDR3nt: TGTGCCAGCAGTTCCGGTCAGCGGCAAAGCACAGATACGCAGTATTTT; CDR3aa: CASSSGQRQSTDTQYF
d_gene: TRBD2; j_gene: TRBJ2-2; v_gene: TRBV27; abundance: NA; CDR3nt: TGTGCCAGCAGTTTCCAGCGGGAGAGGGGCGGGGAGCTGTTTTTT; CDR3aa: CASSFQRERGGELFF
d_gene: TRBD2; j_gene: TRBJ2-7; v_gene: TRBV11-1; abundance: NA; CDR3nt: TGTGCCAGCAGCTTAACCCCGACTAGCGGGATCTACGAGCAGTACTTC; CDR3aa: CASSLTPTSGIYEQYF
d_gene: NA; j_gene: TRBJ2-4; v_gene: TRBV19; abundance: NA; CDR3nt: TGTGCCAGTAGTAAGGAAGGAGTAGCCAAAAACATTCAGTACTTC; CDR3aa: CASSKEGVAKNIQYF
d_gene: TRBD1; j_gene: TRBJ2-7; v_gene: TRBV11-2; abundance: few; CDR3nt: TGTGCCAGCTGCCGGGACAGGGCCAACGAGCAGTACTTC; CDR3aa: CASCRDRANEQYF
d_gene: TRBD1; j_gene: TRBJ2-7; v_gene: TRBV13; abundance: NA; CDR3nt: TGTGCCAGCAGCCTAAAACCGGGACAGGGGGCTTACGAGCAGTACTTC; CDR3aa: CASSLKPGQGAYEQYF
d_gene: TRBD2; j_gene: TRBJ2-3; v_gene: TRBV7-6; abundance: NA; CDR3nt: TGTGCCAGCAGCTTAGCCGAGACTAGCTACGGCACAGATACGCAGTATTTT; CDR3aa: CASSLAETSYGTDTQYF